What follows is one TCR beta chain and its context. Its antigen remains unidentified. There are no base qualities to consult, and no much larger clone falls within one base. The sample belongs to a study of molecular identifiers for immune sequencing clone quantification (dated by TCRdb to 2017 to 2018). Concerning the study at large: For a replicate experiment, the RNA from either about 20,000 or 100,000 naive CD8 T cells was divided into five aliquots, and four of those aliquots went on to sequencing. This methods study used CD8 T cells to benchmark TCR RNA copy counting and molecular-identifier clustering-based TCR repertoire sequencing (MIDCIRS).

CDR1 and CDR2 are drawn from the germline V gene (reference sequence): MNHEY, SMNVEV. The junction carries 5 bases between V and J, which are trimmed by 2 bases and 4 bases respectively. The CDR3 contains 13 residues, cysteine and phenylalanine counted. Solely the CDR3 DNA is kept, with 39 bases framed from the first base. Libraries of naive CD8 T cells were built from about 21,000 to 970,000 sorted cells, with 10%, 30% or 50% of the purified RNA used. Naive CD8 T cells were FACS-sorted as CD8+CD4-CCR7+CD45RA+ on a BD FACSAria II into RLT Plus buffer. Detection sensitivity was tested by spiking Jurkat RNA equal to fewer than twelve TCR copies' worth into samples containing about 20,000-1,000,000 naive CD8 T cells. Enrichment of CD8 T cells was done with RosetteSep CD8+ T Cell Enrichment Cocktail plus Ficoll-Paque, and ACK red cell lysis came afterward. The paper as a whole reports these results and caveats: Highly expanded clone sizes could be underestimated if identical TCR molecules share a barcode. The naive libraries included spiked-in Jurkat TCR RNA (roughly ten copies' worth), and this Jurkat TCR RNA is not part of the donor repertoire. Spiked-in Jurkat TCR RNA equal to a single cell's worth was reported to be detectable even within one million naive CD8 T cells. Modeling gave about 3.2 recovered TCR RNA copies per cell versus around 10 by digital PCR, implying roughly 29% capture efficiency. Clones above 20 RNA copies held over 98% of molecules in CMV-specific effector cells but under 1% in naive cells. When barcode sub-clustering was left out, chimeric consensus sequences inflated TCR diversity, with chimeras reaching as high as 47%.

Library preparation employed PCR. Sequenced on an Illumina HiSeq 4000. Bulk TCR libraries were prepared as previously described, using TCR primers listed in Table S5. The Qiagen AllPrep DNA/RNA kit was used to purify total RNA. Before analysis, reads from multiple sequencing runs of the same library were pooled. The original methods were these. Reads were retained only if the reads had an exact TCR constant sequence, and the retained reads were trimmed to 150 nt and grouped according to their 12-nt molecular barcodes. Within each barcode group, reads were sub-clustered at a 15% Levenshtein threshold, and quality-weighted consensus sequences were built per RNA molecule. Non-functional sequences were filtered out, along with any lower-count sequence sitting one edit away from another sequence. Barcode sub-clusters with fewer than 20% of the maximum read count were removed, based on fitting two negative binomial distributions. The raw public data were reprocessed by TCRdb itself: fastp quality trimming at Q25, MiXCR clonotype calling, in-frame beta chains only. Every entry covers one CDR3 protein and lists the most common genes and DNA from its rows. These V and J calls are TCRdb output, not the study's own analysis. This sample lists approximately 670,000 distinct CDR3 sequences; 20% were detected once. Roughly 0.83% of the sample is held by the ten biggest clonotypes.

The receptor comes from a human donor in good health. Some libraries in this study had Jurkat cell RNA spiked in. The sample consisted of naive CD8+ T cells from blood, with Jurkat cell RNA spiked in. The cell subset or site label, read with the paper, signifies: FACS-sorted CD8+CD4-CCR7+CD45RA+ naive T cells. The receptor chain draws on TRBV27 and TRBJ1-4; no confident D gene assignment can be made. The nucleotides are TGTGCCAGCAGTTTAGGGTTTAATGAAAAACTGTTTTTT. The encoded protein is CASSLGFNEKLFF. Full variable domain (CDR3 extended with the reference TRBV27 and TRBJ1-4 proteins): EAQVTQNPRYLITVTGKKLTVTCSQNMNHEYMSWYRQDPGLGLRQIYYSMNVEVTDKGDVPEGYKVSRKEKRNFPLILESPSPNQTSLYFCASSLGFNEKLFFGSGTQLSVL.